The source of this T cell receptor beta chain is a study of blood T cell repertoires in COVID-19. From germline, CDR1 is ENHRY and CDR2 SYGVKD. V shed 6 bases, J shed 4 bases, and the junction held 12 bases outside the gene matches. There are 16 residues in the CDR3. Sequenced by immunoSEQ multiplex PCR; TCRdb stores in-frame clones only, minus some. The repertoire holds over 80,000 clones, with around four fifths as singletons. V usage is TRBV10-3 and J usage is TRBJ1-5, with 7 bases matching TRBD1. This TCR derives from a woman aged 60 to 75 with acute or convalescent COVID-19. The sequenced material came from peripheral blood. The CDR3, as DNA: TGTGCCATCAGGGCCTCAGACAGGGACGGTAATCAGCCCCAGCATTTT. It codes for CAIRASDRDGNQPQHF.